Listed here is a single T cell receptor beta chain. Original processing methods: It was from reference gene primer amplification that nucleated cell counts were estimated. Measured with immunoSEQ multiplex PCR; TCRdb has only the in-frame clones, and not every one. The V and J calls and the clone size are those of that table, but D and trimming were determined from the DNA. The sample lists over 200,000 clones, roughly 88% occurring once. The data are from a study of blood T cell repertoires in COVID-19. Background on the study: Samples representing acute and convalescent COVID-19 were sourced from the United States, Italy and Spain. The analysed material was cDNA or gDNA that came from T cells, B-cell-depleted T cells, or PBMCs.

This CDR3 has 16 residues. V gave up 2 bases and J gave up 0 bases; unmatched junction bases: 6. Germline assignment: CDR1 SGHNT and CDR2 YYREEE (reference sequence). The chain carries TRBV5-4 and TRBJ2-3, with 7 bases matching TRBD2. The TCR sequence derives from a man between 25 and 39 years old who had recovered from COVID-19. The specimen sequenced was peripheral blood. The chain's CDR3 is CASSLPGLISTDTQYF. For the CDR3, the DNA is TGTGCCAGCAGCTTACCGGGACTAATAAGCACAGATACGCAGTATTTT.